These 29 T cell receptor beta chains came from one sample sequenced in a study of blood T cell repertoires in COVID-19. The assay was immunoSEQ multiplex PCR, and TCRdb's table has in-frame clones only and misses some. The sample gives around 200,000 clones, 85% to 90% of which show up once; roughly 6.2% is in the top ten. The sequenced material came from peripheral blood. The receptors were gathered from a man aged 55 to 70 who had recovered from COVID-19.

J is TRBJ2-5 and V is TRBV27; D possibly corresponds to TRBD1 (6 bases). The CDR3 is 15 amino acids. The V end lost 5 bases, the J end lost 4 bases, and 17 bases lay between the germline ends. Looked up from germline, CDR1 is MNHEY and CDR2 is SMNVEV (reference sequence). For the CDR3, the DNA is TGTGCCAGCAGTCTCCGGGACACAACAACAGAGACCCAGTACTTC. The encoded protein is CASSLRDTTTETQYF.

The chain uses TRBV24-1 and TRBJ2-1; 7 bases are shared with TRBD2. This CDR3 has 14 residues. V gave up 4 bases and J gave up 8 bases; unmatched junction bases: 7. In germline, CDR1 is KGHDR, CDR2 SFDVKD. CDR3 in amino acids: CATSETGRGDEQFF. For the CDR3, the DNA is TGTGCCACCAGTGAAACGGGGAGGGGCGATGAGCAGTTCTTC.

The CDR3 coding sequence is TGCGCCAGCAGCTTTCTAGACCGTAGCTCTGGGGCCAACGTCCTGACTTTC. This gives the protein CASSFLDRSSGANVLTF. This rearrangement joins TRBV5-1 to TRBJ2-6; D gene ambiguous. The germline CDR1 and CDR2 sequences are SGHRS and YFSETQ. The V gene lost 2 bases and the J gene lost 0 bases, with 12 bases spanning the gap. This CDR3 comprises 17 residues.

The V call is TRBV7-9, the J call TRBJ2-3; 11 nucleotides align to TRBD2. V lost 8 bases to trimming and J lost 3 bases; unmatched junction nucleotides: 19. The CDR3 sequence is 19 residues long. Per germline, CDR1 SEHNR and CDR2 FQNEAQ (reference sequence). The CDR3 DNA reads as TGTGCCAGCGGCCCGGCCCTAGCGGGGGGCCTCCGGTATACAGATACGCAGTATTTT. This translates into CASGPALAGGLRYTDTQYF. Full variable domain (remainder filled in from reference TRBV7-9 and TRBJ2-3): DTGVSQNPRHKITKRGQNVTFRCDPISEHNRLYWYRQTLGQGPEFLTYFQNEAQLEKSRLLSDRFSAERPKGSFSTLEIQRTEQGDSAMYLCASGPALAGGLRYTDTQYFGPGTRLTVL.

The chain uses TRBV19 and TRBJ2-1; the D gene is possibly TRBD2 (5 bases). The CDR3 length is 15 residues. The V gene's germline CDR1 is LNHDA and CDR2 SQIVND (reference sequence). V dropped 6 bases and J dropped 0 bases, with 12 bases sitting between them. In DNA form, the CDR3 reads TGTGCCAGTAGCACGGAGGCCCTCTCCTACAATGAGCAGTTCTTC. Translated: CASSTEALSYNEQFF.

This clone appeared once. V gene TRBV27 combines with J gene TRBJ1-2, with D hard to call. CDR3 length: 14 amino acids. The germline V and J ends were trimmed by 5 bases and 2 bases, with 12 bases remaining between them. Germline values: CDR1 MNHEY, CDR2 SMNVEV (reference sequence). The CDR3 nucleotides read TGTGCCAGCAGTCTAAAGGAGGGAAACTATGGCTACACCTTC. Its translation is CASSLKEGNYGYTF.

V gene TRBV7-9 combines with J gene TRBJ2-5; tentatively, D is TRBD2 (5 bases). The CDR3 has 15 amino acids. Germline CDR1 and CDR2: SEHNR and FQNEAQ (reference sequence). The V and J ends lost 3 bases and 4 bases respectively, with 15 bases between them. CDR3 loop: CASSLGGSYGETQYF. The CDR3 DNA is TGTGCCAGCAGCTTGGGTGGGAGTTATGGAGAGACCCAGTACTTC.

The rearrangement links TRBV3-1 (or the pseudogene TRBV3-2) to TRBJ2-1; TRBD2 aligns across 12 bases. The CDR3 is 14 residues long. V shed 4 bases, J shed 7 bases, and the junction held 2 bases outside the gene matches. Germline V gene lookup returns CDR1 LGHDT and CDR2 YNNKEL (reference sequence). CDR3 bases: TGTGCCAGCAGCCCGCTAGCGGGAGGGAATGAGCAGTTCTTC. Protein sequence: CASSPLAGGNEQFF.

This clone was counted only a few times. The chain recombines TRBV28 with TRBJ1-2, with TRBD1 matching over 9 bases. With 4 bases clipped from V and 2 bases from J, the junction kept 11 bases outside the gene matches. Germline V CDR1 and CDR2: MDHEN, SYDVKM. The CDR3 runs to 17 residues. The CDR3 nucleotides are TGTGCCAGCAGTTCCCCGTCAGGACAGGGGTTCAACTATGGCTACACCTTC. This sequence encodes CASSSPSGQGFNYGYTF.

This clone was counted many times. This chain links TRBV6-4 with TRBJ2-1, with 11 bases matching TRBD1. This CDR3 is built from 14 residues. With 3 bases clipped from V and 6 bases from J, the junction kept 1 base outside the gene matches. The germline gives CDR1 MRHNA, CDR2 SNTAGT. This chain's CDR3 is CASSDGTGGNEQFF. CDR3 coding DNA: TGTGCCAGCAGTGATGGGACAGGGGGCAATGAGCAGTTCTTC.

The chain has TRBV29-1 and TRBJ1-2; D ambiguous. V was shortened by 2 bases and J by 7 bases, with 11 bases between the two germline ends. Germline CDR1 SQVTM, CDR2 ANQGSEA. The CDR3 totals 12 residues. The CDR3 sequence is CSVERGSGGYTF. The CDR3 DNA sequence: TGCAGCGTTGAACGGGGTTCAGGTGGCTACACCTTC.

This chain joins TRBV6-5 and TRBJ2-1; D perhaps matches TRBD1 (6 bases). Germline lookup yields CDR1 MNHEY and CDR2 SVGAGI. V was trimmed by 7 bases and J by 9 bases, leaving 16 bases between them. CDR3 length: 13 amino acids. CDR3 sequence reads: CASKQGSGSEQFF. CDR3 nucleotides: TGTGCCAGCAAGCAGGGGTCTGGTAGTGAGCAGTTCTTC.

The chain has TRBV6-2 or TRBV6-3 and TRBJ2-7; D possibly corresponds to TRBD1 (6 bases). Looked up from germline, CDR1 is MNHEY and CDR2 is SVGEGT. This CDR3 is 12 amino acids long. V was trimmed by 5 bases and J by 5 bases, leaving 10 bases between them. DNA of the CDR3: TGTGCCAGCAGTCTAACAGGGAACGAGCAGTACTTC. Protein sequence: CASSLTGNEQYF.

This clone has more than one count but fewer than ten. The CDR3 region is CASRPGQWAGELFF. The DNA of the CDR3 is TGTGCCAGCAGGCCCGGACAGTGGGCCGGGGAGCTGTTTTTT. The V gene is TRBV27, the J gene TRBJ2-2, with D possibly TRBD1 on 6 matching bases. The germline V gene has CDR1 MNHEY and CDR2 SMNVEV (reference sequence). There are 14 residues in the CDR3. The germline V and J ends were trimmed by 6 bases and 6 bases, with 14 bases remaining between them.

The chain uses TRBV15 and TRBJ1-4, with 8 nucleotides matching TRBD1. V dropped 0 bases and J dropped 2; count of bases not matched to a gene: 17. From germline, CDR1 is LNHNV and CDR2 YYDKDF (reference sequence). The CDR3 covers 21 residues. The CDR3 here is CATSRESPKTGEGPTNEKLFF. The CDR3, as DNA: TGTGCCACCAGCAGAGAGTCCCCGAAGACAGGGGAAGGTCCGACTAATGAAAAACTGTTTTTT.

This clone was recorded only once. V gene TRBV4-2 combines with J gene TRBJ2-3; D may be TRBD2 (7 bases). CDR3 length equals 18 residues. Germline CDR1 LGHNA, CDR2 YNFKEQ. V lost 0 bases, J lost 0 bases, and 16 bases lay in between. In DNA, the CDR3 is TGTGCCAGCAGCCAAGATCAAGGGGGTAGCGGGAGCACAGATACGCAGTATTTT. Protein sequence: CASSQDQGGSGSTDTQYF.

This rearrangement joins TRBV5-6 to TRBJ2-6; D is ambiguous. The germline V gene encodes CDR1 SGHDT and CDR2 YYEEEE. Trimming stripped 4 bases from V and 3 bases from J, with 8 bases between. This CDR3 has 14 residues. This CDR3 is CASSIPHGANVLTF. The CDR3 DNA sequence: TGTGCCAGCAGCATTCCCCATGGGGCCAACGTCCTGACTTTC. Based on the CDR3 plus reference TRBV5-6 and TRBJ2-6, the full variable domain is DAGVTQSPTHLIKTRGQQVTLRCSPKSGHDTVSWYQQALGQGPQFIFQYYEEEERQRGNFPDRFSGHQFPNYSSELNVNALLLGDSALYLCASSIPHGANVLTFGAGSRLTVL.

This chain joins TRBV27 and TRBJ2-1; the match to TRBD2 covers 10 bases. Losses at the gene ends were 7 bases for V and 5 bases for J; bases not matched to a gene: 5. Germline values: CDR1 MNHEY, CDR2 SMNVEV (reference sequence). This CDR3 is built from 14 residues. CDR3 residues: CASKRAGGHNEQFF. DNA for the CDR3: TGTGCCAGCAAAAGAGCGGGAGGGCACAATGAGCAGTTCTTC.

The CDR3 sequence: CASSLRGQPQHF. CDR3 nucleotide sequence: TGTGCCAGCAGCTTACGAGGACAGCCCCAGCATTTT. This chain connects TRBV27 to TRBJ1-5; no clear D gene. Trimming took off 6 bases at V and 7 bases at J, with 10 bases between the two ends. Per the germline V gene, CDR1 is MNHEY and CDR2 is SMNVEV (reference sequence). This CDR3 comprises 12 residues.

V and J are TRBV7-9 and TRBJ1-6; the match to TRBD1 covers 7 bases. The trim removed 5 bases at V and 10 bases at J, leaving 5 bases unmatched. CDR3 size: 13 residues. Germline CDR1 reads SEHNR; CDR2 reads FQNEAQ (reference sequence). DNA of the CDR3: TGTGCCAGCAGCCGAGACAGGGACTCACCCCTCCACTTT. It translates to CASSRDRDSPLHF.

This chain uses TRBV25-1 with TRBJ1-1; D is ambiguous. The V gene lost 4 bases and the J gene lost 6 bases, with 9 bases spanning the gap. CDR1 MGHDK and CDR2 SYGVNS come from the germline V gene. CDR3 length: 12 residues. The CDR3 DNA reads TGTGCCAGCAGTGCCGGGTTGCCTGAAGCTTTCTTT. Protein product: CASSAGLPEAFF.

The J gene is TRBJ2-3, the V gene TRBV25-1; TRBD1 matches 7 bases. In germline, CDR1 is MGHDK, CDR2 SYGVNS. CDR3 size: 16 residues. J lost 4 bases, V lost 0 bases, and 7 bases had no gene match. In nucleotides, the CDR3 is TGTGCCAGCAGTGAATACACGACAGGGAAGGCAGATACGCAGTATTTT. This encodes CASSEYTTGKADTQYF. The full variable domain, its missing parts supplied by reference TRBV25-1 and TRBJ2-3, is EADIYQTPRYLVIGTGKKITLECSQTMGHDKMYWYQQDPGMELHLIHYSYGVNSTEKGDLSSESTVSRIRTEHFPLTLESARPSHTSQYLCASSEYTTGKADTQYFGPGTRLTVL.

The chain joins TRBV18 to TRBJ2-2; D gene ambiguous. The CDR3 is 14 residues long. The V end was cut by 3 bases, the J end by 4 bases, with 9 bases between. Germline CDR1 is KGHSH and CDR2 is LQKENI. The CDR3 is CASSPPSSTGELFF. For the CDR3, the DNA is TGTGCCAGCTCACCTCCTAGTAGCACCGGGGAGCTGTTTTTT. Using reference TRBV18 and TRBJ2-2 for the parts outside the CDR3, the full variable domain is NAGVMQNPRHLVRRRGQEARLRCSPMKGHSHVYWYRQLPEEGLKFMVYLQKENIIDESGMPKERFSAEFPKEGPSILRIQQVVRGDSAAYFCASSPPSSTGELFFGEGSRLTVL.

This clone was detected once. The CDR3 loop is CATSRDSKETQYF. The CDR3 region has the DNA TGTGCCACCAGCAGGGACAGCAAAGAGACCCAGTACTTC. The chain combines TRBV15 with TRBJ2-5, with D possibly TRBD1 on 6 matching bases. This CDR3 spans 13 amino acids. Germline CDR1 LNHNV, CDR2 YYDKDF (reference sequence). Trimming took 3 bases from V and 3 from J, leaving 8 bases between them.

The rearrangement uses TRBV24-1 and TRBJ1-4; D is unresolved. Germline V gene sequence: CDR1 KGHDR, CDR2 SFDVKD. Between the trimmed V and J ends, which lost 4 bases and 7 bases, there was a span of 9 bases. The CDR3 runs to 13 residues. The CDR3 loop reads CATSDRLTEKLFF. CDR3 nucleotides: TGTGCCACCAGTGACAGGCTCACTGAAAAACTGTTTTTT.

V is TRBV20-1 and J is TRBJ2-5; tentative D call: TRBD2 (6 bases). Germline V gives CDR1 DFQATT, CDR2 SNEGSKA (reference sequence). Trimming shortened V by 7 bases and J by 9 bases, and 15 bases separated the two germline ends. There are 11 residues in the CDR3. CDR3 nucleotide sequence: TGCAGTGGCCCCATTGGGGAGGCCCAGTACTTC. Amino acids: CSGPIGEAQYF.

This rearrangement joins TRBV4-2 to TRBJ1-1; a weak D match, TRBD1 (5 bases). Trimming took off 0 bases at V and 7 bases at J, with 18 bases between the two ends. The CDR3 consists of 16 residues. From germline, CDR1 is LGHNA and CDR2 YNFKEQ. The CDR3 coding sequence is TGTGCCAGCAGCCAAGATCCCAGGGAAGGTTTTGATGAAGCTTTCTTT. Its protein is CASSQDPREGFDEAFF.

The rearrangement joins TRBV7-8 to TRBJ2-1, with 13 bases matching TRBD2. Germline assignment: CDR1 SGHVS and CDR2 FQNEAQ. The CDR3 length is 15 residues. V lost 10 bases to trimming and J lost 0 bases; unmatched junction nucleotides: 3. The CDR3 DNA is TGTGCCACCAGGACTAGCGGGAGCTCCTACAATGAGCAGTTCTTC. Its translation is CATRTSGSSYNEQFF. The full variable domain, in which reference TRBV7-8 and TRBJ2-1 provide the parts outside the CDR3, is GAGVSQSPRYKVAKRGQDVALRCDPISGHVSLFWYQQALGQGPEFLTYFQNEAQLDKSGLPSDRFFAERPEGSVSTLKIQRTQQEDSAVYLCATRTSGSSYNEQFFGPGTRLTVL.

The V call is TRBV18, the J call TRBJ1-3, with D possibly matching TRBD1 (5 bases). Germline loops: CDR1 KGHSH, CDR2 LQKENI. The CDR3 loop spans 14 amino acids. The V end was cut by 3 bases, the J end by 2 bases, with 8 bases between. The CDR3 here is CASSPPGAGNTIYF. DNA for the CDR3: TGTGCCAGCTCACCCCCGGGGGCTGGAAACACCATATATTTT.